These 23 T cell receptor beta chains share one sample of origin, sequenced in a study of blood T cell repertoires in COVID-19. Produced via immunoSEQ multiplex PCR; TCRdb's table is partial and in-frame only. The data hold more than 250,000 clones, with over 65% observed a single time. The sequencing sample was made of peripheral blood. These receptor sequences come from a man between 60 and 70 years old who had recovered from COVID-19.

V gene TRBV6-5 combines with J gene TRBJ2-7; 8 bases are shared with TRBD1. Unmatched junction bases numbered 5, after V lost 7 bases and J lost 6 bases. Germline loops: CDR1 MNHEY, CDR2 SVGAGI. This CDR3 has 12 residues. This chain's CDR3 is CASMAGGSEQYF. Written as DNA, the CDR3 is TGTGCCAGCATGGCAGGGGGCAGCGAGCAGTACTTC.

The gene calls are TRBV5-1 and TRBJ2-3; perhaps TRBD2 as D (6 bases). Per the germline V gene, CDR1 is SGHRS and CDR2 is YFSETQ. V gave up 3 bases and J gave up 3 bases, with 20 bases separating them. There are 17 residues in the CDR3. This chain's CDR3 is CASSSTPTSRRTDTQYF. In nucleotides, the CDR3 is TGCGCCAGCAGCTCGACCCCAACTAGCCGGAGAACAGATACGCAGTATTTT.

CDR3 residues: CASSPHSGQPQHF. Written as DNA, the CDR3 is TGTGCCAGCAGTCCACATAGCGGTCAGCCCCAGCATTTT. This sequence joins TRBV6-5 and TRBJ1-5; D gene ambiguous. There are 13 residues in the CDR3. Trimming left V 5 bases short and J 6 bases short, with 11 bases between. Germline V gene sequence: CDR1 MNHEY, CDR2 SVGAGI.

V is TRBV28 and J is TRBJ1-1; no definite D call. Germline CDR1 reads MDHEN; CDR2 reads SYDVKM. With 3 bases removed from V and 1 base from J, the gap between germline ends came to 9 bases. The CDR3 loop spans 14 amino acids. The CDR3 sequence: CASSFRRQNTEAFF. In DNA, the CDR3 is TGTGCCAGCAGTTTCCGTAGACAGAACACTGAAGCTTTCTTT.

The chain combines TRBV28 with TRBJ2-4; 14 bases are a match to TRBD2. Looked up from germline, CDR1 is MDHEN and CDR2 is SYDVKM. V was clipped by 0 bases and J by 1 base; unmatched bases: 11. The CDR3 contains 21 residues. In DNA form, the CDR3 reads TGTGCCAGCAGTTTATGGGGACTAGCGGGGGACCCGGGTCAGGCCAAAAACATTCAGTACTTC. This encodes CASSLWGLAGDPGQAKNIQYF.

The chain employs TRBV24-1 and TRBJ1-2, with D unresolved. Trimming removed 4 bases from V and 5 bases from J, with 13 bases in between. CDR1 is KGHDR and CDR2 is SFDVKD in the germline V gene. CDR3 size: 14 residues. The CDR3 DNA sequence: TGTGCCACCAGTGACGGTGGGAGCGCGTATGGCTACACCTTC. Its translation is CATSDGGSAYGYTF.

This chain uses TRBV20-1 with TRBJ1-5, with 8 bases fitting TRBD1. In germline, CDR1 is DFQATT, CDR2 SNEGSKA (reference sequence). The CDR3 has 15 amino acids. Unmatched junction bases numbered 6, after V lost 3 bases and J lost 2 bases. The CDR3 bases are TGCAGTGCTAGTCAGACGACAGGGGGCAATCAGCCCCAGCATTTT. It encodes CSASQTTGGNQPQHF.

The gene calls are TRBV27 and TRBJ2-5; TRBD2 matches at 11 bases. This CDR3 contains 16 residues. CDR1 MNHEY and CDR2 SMNVEV come from the germline V gene (reference sequence). V was clipped by 5 bases and J by 1 base; unmatched bases: 6. CDR3 sequence (DNA): TGTGCCAGCAGTGCCACTAGCGGGGGACCCCAAGAGACCCAGTACTTC. Translating it yields CASSATSGGPQETQYF.

This sequence joins TRBV18 and TRBJ1-5; the D is unclear. Germline loops: CDR1 KGHSH, CDR2 LQKENI. Trimming shortened V by 3 bases and J by 0 bases, and 9 bases separated the two germline ends. The CDR3 extends over 15 amino acids. The CDR3 loop reads CASSPPGISNQPQHF. Written as DNA, the CDR3 is TGTGCCAGCTCACCCCCAGGAATTAGCAATCAGCCCCAGCATTTT.

This clone was counted between two and nine times. The chain is built from TRBV19 and TRBJ1-5, with TRBD1 matching 8 bases. This CDR3 is built from 16 residues. V shed 6 bases and J 3 bases; nucleotides not matched to a gene: 10. The germline V gene encodes CDR1 LNHDA and CDR2 SQIVND (reference sequence). The CDR3, as DNA: TGTGCCAGTAGCCCCAAAGGACAGGGTCTCAATCAGCCCCAGCATTTT. This sequence encodes CASSPKGQGLNQPQHF.

This chain uses TRBV4-2 with TRBJ2-7; 11 bases agree with TRBD2. Trimming at V came to 0 bases and at J to 5 bases, leaving 9 bases not matched to a gene. Per germline, CDR1 LGHNA and CDR2 YNFKEQ. The CDR3 runs to 17 residues. Here the CDR3 reads CASSQEGGLAAGDEQYF. DNA for the CDR3: TGTGCCAGCAGCCAAGAAGGGGGACTAGCGGCCGGCGACGAGCAGTACTTC.

This chain links TRBV30 with TRBJ1-2, with 8 positions matching TRBD1. The CDR3 is made up of 14 amino acids. CDR1 and CDR2 (germline): GTSNPN, SVGIG (reference sequence). Trimming at V came to 3 bases and at J to 9 bases, leaving 12 bases not matched to a gene. The CDR3 nucleotides are TGTGCCTGGAGGGCTTGGACAGGGTTTGGGAGCTACACCTTC. Amino acid sequence: CAWRAWTGFGSYTF.

CDR3 DNA sequence: TGTGCCAGCAGCCGGTCAAGGGGGACCGGGGAGCTGTTTTTT. The encoded protein is CASSRSRGTGELFF. This chain links TRBV3-1 (or the pseudogene TRBV3-2) with TRBJ2-2; possibly TRBD1 for D (6 bases). Germline CDR1 reads LGHDT; CDR2 reads YNNKEL (reference sequence). Trimming cost V 4 bases and J 5 bases, with 11 bases left between them. This CDR3 is 14 amino acids long.

This rearrangement joins TRBV7-2 to TRBJ2-1, with a possible D match to TRBD1 (6 bases). Germline V gene sequence: CDR1 SGHTA, CDR2 FQGNSA. The CDR3 contains 15 residues. V was trimmed by 5 bases and J by 0 bases, leaving 11 bases between them. DNA for the CDR3: TGTGCCAGCAGCGGACAGAGAAGCTCCTACAATGAGCAGTTCTTC. This translates into CASSGQRSSYNEQFF.

The chain joins TRBV6-5 to TRBJ1-2; 7 bases map to TRBD1. This CDR3 is built from 13 residues. Germline CDR1 reads MNHEY; CDR2 reads SVGAGI. Trimming at V came to 8 bases and at J to 10 bases, leaving 13 bases not matched to a gene. The CDR3 reads CASVPGQRSDYTF. CDR3 DNA: TGTGCCAGCGTGCCGGGACAGAGATCTGACTACACCTTC.

This clone has ten or more counts. The V gene is TRBV7-9, the J gene TRBJ2-2; no reliable D call. Trimming took 1 base from V and 6 from J, leaving 9 bases between them. The CDR3 spans 14 residues. Germline assignment: CDR1 SEHNR and CDR2 FQNEAQ (reference sequence). Written as DNA, the CDR3 is TGTGCCAGCAGCTTAGTCGCGGTGGCCGGGGAGCTGTTTTTT. Translating gives CASSLVAVAGELFF.

The CDR3 spells CASSLDLGSSGIYNEQFF. In nucleotides, the CDR3 is TGTGCCAGCAGCTTAGATCTGGGGTCTAGCGGGATTTACAATGAGCAGTTCTTC. The gene calls are TRBV11-2 and TRBJ2-1; TRBD2 matches 9 bases. J gave up 4 bases and V 0 bases, and 10 bases lay outside the gene matches. Germline CDR1 and CDR2: SGHAT and FQNNGV. CDR3 length: 18 amino acids.

The rearrangement joins TRBV7-8 to TRBJ1-3; 7 nucleotides align to TRBD1. V trimming: 1 base; J trimming: 4 bases; junction bases outside the gene matches: 4. Per germline, CDR1 SGHVS and CDR2 FQNEAQ. The CDR3 runs 15 residues. The CDR3 region is CASSLGAGGGNTIYF. DNA of the CDR3: TGTGCCAGCAGCTTAGGGGCAGGGGGAGGAAACACCATATATTTT.

This rearrangement joins TRBV11-2 to TRBJ2-7; 8 bases are shared with TRBD2. V shed 2 bases, J shed 2 bases, and the junction held 8 bases outside the gene matches. CDR1 is SGHAT, CDR2 FQNNGV, per germline. This CDR3 is 16 amino acids long. As DNA, the CDR3 is TGTGCCAGCAGCTTATACGGCGGGAGGACTACCTACGAGCAGTACTTC. This translates into CASSLYGGRTTYEQYF.

The chain combines TRBV5-1 with TRBJ2-3, with 14 bases that match TRBD2. Germline assignment: CDR1 SGHRS and CDR2 YFSETQ. V was pared by 4 bases and J by 1 base, with 11 bases of the junction left unmatched. The CDR3 consists of 19 residues. The CDR3 loop is CASSTARLAGGHGTDTQYF. DNA for the CDR3: TGCGCCAGCAGCACAGCCCGACTAGCGGGAGGGCATGGCACAGATACGCAGTATTTT. The full variable domain, in which reference TRBV5-1 and TRBJ2-3 provide the parts outside the CDR3, is KAGVTQTPRYLIKTRGQQVTLSCSPISGHRSVSWYQQTPGQGLQFLFEYFSETQRNKGNFPGRFSGRQFSNSRSEMNVSTLELGDSALYLCASSTARLAGGHGTDTQYFGPGTRLTVL.

This sequence joins TRBV3-1 (or the pseudogene TRBV3-2) and TRBJ1-3; no definite D call. CDR3 length: 15 residues. Germline V gene data show CDR1 as LGHDT and CDR2 as YNNKEL (reference sequence). With 1 base removed from V and 0 bases from J, the gap between germline ends came to 7 bases. DNA of the CDR3: TGTGCCAGCAGCCAAGTCCCCGGCTCTGGAAACACCATATATTTT. The encoded protein is CASSQVPGSGNTIYF.

The chain combines TRBV6-5 with TRBJ1-5; tentatively, D is TRBD1 (5 bases). Germline values: CDR1 MNHEY, CDR2 SVGAGI. This CDR3 has 14 residues. V gave up 6 bases and J gave up 6 bases, with 15 bases separating them. The CDR3 bases are TGTGCCAGCAGCGCTGGGACTGGTACTCAGCCCCAGCATTTT. Translating gives CASSAGTGTQPQHF.

This clone was counted at least ten times. This chain connects TRBV19 to TRBJ2-1; 7 positions agree with TRBD1. The V gene end was trimmed by 7 bases and the J gene end by 3 bases; junction bases not matched to a gene: 12. This CDR3 has 16 residues. CDR1 is LNHDA, CDR2 SQIVND, per germline (reference sequence). The CDR3 here is CASTFAPGQSYNEQFF. The CDR3 nucleotides read TGTGCCAGTACCTTTGCCCCGGGACAGAGCTACAATGAGCAGTTCTTC.